A single T cell receptor beta chain is shown here with its context. This entry comes from a study of blood T cell repertoires in COVID-19. About the study: The study drew acute and convalescent COVID-19 samples from the United States, Italy and Spain. PBMCs, B-cell-depleted T cells, or T cells were the source of the cDNA or gDNA that made up the material.

Original analysis: Amplifying reference gene primers gave estimates of nucleated cell counts. Some clones are missing from TCRdb's copy, which holds only in-frame ones; the method was immunoSEQ multiplex PCR. V, J and clone size derive from that table, while D and trimming were established from the DNA sequence. Of under 200,000 clones in the sample, about 88% were seen once. The length of the CDR3 is 14 residues. With 4 bases clipped from V and 7 bases from J, the junction kept 5 bases outside the gene matches. Germline loops: CDR1 SGHDT, CDR2 YYEEEE. The receptor comes from a man in his forties or fifties with active or convalescent COVID-19. The rearrangement joins TRBV5-6 to TRBJ1-2; 12 nucleotides match TRBD1. The sequenced sample was peripheral blood. Written as DNA, the CDR3 is TGTGCCAGCAGCCAGGGGGACAGGGGGCTTGGCTACACCTTC. Protein: CASSQGDRGLGYTF.